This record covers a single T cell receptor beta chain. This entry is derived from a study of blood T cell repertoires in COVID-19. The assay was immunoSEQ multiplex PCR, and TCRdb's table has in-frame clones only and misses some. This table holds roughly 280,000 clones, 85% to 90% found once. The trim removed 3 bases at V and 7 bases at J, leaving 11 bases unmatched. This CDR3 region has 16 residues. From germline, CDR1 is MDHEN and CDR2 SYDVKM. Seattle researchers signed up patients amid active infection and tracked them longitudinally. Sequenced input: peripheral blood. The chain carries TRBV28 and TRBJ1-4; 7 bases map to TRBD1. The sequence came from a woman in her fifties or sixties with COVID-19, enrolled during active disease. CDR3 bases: TGTGCCAGCAGTTTGATACAGGGGTCCGGTCGTGAAAAACTGTTTTTT. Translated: CASSLIQGSGREKLFF.